A single T cell receptor (beta chain) is shown here with its context. Its antigen is not identified. Selected positively for CCR7 and CD45RO-negative, naive CD8 cells excluded terminally differentiated effector memory CD45RA+ cells. Those who donated, Caucasian adults without exception, all lived in Nashville, Tennessee. This entry comes from a study of shared clonotypes between healthy human individuals. On sorted subsets, replicate PCRs used roughly 190 ng DNA, or some 28,000 T cell genomes. Some clones are missing from TCRdb's copy, which holds only in-frame ones; the method was immunoSEQ multiplex PCR. The sample includes about 2.1 million clones, 85% to 95% of them seen just once. The CDR3 runs 16 residues. The V end was cut by 2 bases, the J end by 0 bases, with 13 bases between. Per the germline V gene, CDR1 is ENHRY and CDR2 is SYGVKD. Study conclusions and caveats: Memory subsets generally showed lower estimated richness than naive subsets. Shared clonotypes across all four donors exceeded non-shared ones in generation probability.

This clonotype originated in a man between 18 and 29 years old in good health. Some clones in this sample may be carry-over from other donors' samples. Sequencing used naive CD8+ T cells from PBMCs. The rearrangement joins TRBV10-3 to TRBJ1-1, with D possibly TRBD1 on 5 matching bases. The CDR3 DNA follows: TGTGCCATCAGTGAGGGGGGGGAGGGCCTGAACACTGAAGCTTTCTTT. Protein product: CAISEGGEGLNTEAFF.